Reported below is one TCR beta chain. The sample comes from a study of blood T cell repertoires in COVID-19. Study information: Samples taken during acute and convalescent COVID-19 were collected in the United States, Italy and Spain. From T cells, B-cell-depleted T cells, or PBMCs came the material, which was cDNA or gDNA.

The germline V gene has CDR1 LNHDA and CDR2 SQIVND (reference sequence). The V gene end was trimmed by 9 bases and the J gene end by 5 bases; junction bases not matched to a gene: 11. The CDR3 consists of 15 residues. Per the original data handling: Amplification of reference gene primers was used by the study to estimate nucleated cell counts. The assay was immunoSEQ multiplex PCR, and TCRdb's table has in-frame clones only and misses some. V and J calls and clone size come straight from that table; D and trimming were deduced from the DNA. The top ten hold roughly 20% of the sample, which has just over 60,000 clones, 65% to 85% seen once.

The V call is TRBV19, the J call TRBJ2-2; 8 bases fit TRBD1. Material for sequencing was peripheral blood. This clonotype was obtained from an elderly woman with active or convalescent COVID-19. This CDR3 reads CARVITGGSTGELFF. The CDR3 DNA follows: TGTGCCAGGGTAATTACAGGGGGTTCAACCGGGGAGCTGTTTTTT. The whole variable domain, remainder taken from reference TRBV19 and TRBJ2-2, is DGGITQSPKYLFRKEGQNVTLSCEQNLNHDAMYWYRQDPGQGLRLIYYSQIVNDFQKGDIAEGYSVSREKKESFPLTVTSAQKNPTAFYLCARVITGGSTGELFFGEGSRLTVL.